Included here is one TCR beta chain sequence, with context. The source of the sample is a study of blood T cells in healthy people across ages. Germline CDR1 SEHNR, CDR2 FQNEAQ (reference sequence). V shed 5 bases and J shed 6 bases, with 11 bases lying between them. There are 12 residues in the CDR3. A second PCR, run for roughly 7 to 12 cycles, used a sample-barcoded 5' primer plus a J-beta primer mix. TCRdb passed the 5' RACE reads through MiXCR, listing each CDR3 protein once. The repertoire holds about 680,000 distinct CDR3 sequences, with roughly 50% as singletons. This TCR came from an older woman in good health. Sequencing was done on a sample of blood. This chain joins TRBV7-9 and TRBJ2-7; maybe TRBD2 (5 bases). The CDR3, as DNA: TGTGCCAGCAGCCCACTAGGAGCCGAGCAGTACTTC. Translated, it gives CASSPLGAEQYF.